The text below deals with one T cell receptor beta chain. Its antigen is still unknown. This sample stems from a study of Ad26.COV2.S vaccination and SARS-CoV-2 variants. Study-wide background: This donor came from the COV1001 trial of Ad26.COV2.S.

Treatment of the sample: over 15 received Ad26.COV2.S at low or high dose, single or two shots; roughly five received placebo; per-sample allocation not given. The samples date from day 63 after the first vaccine or placebo injection. CDR1 is KGHDR and CDR2 is SFDVKD in the germline V gene. This CDR3 is 16 amino acids long. V was pared by 4 bases and J by 0 bases, with 9 bases between. Data came from immunoSEQ multiplex PCR; TCRdb stores just in-frame clones and leaves some out. The repertoire holds roughly 500,000 clones, with 80% to 90% as singletons. General observations from the study: Substantial breadth was reportedly displayed by spike-specific CD8+ and CD4+ T cell responses after vaccination. Vaccine recipients posted higher spike-specific TCR breadth than their placebo counterparts.

The TCR comes from a person aged 18-65 years who received the Ad26.COV2.S COVID-19 vaccine or a placebo. The sequencing here drew on peripheral blood, taken in a trial of Ad26.COV2.S vaccine versus placebo. V gene TRBV24-1 combines with J gene TRBJ2-6, with D perhaps assigned TRBD1 or TRBD2 (5 bases each). CDR3 loop: CATSDPGTSGANVLTF. Here the CDR3 DNA reads TGTGCCACCAGTGACCCCGGGACCTCTGGGGCCAACGTCCTGACTTTC.